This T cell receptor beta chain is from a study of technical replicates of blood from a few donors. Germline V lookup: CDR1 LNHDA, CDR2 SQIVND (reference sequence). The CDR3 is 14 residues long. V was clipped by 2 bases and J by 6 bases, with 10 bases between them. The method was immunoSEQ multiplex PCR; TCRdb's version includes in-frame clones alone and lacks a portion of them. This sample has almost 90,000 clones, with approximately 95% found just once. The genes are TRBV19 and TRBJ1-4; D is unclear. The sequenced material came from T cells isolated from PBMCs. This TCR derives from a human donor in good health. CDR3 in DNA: TGTGCCAGTAGTATATGGGCCGGGGATGAAAAACTGTTTTTT. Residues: CASSIWAGDEKLFF.